The clone carrying this T cell receptor beta chain was seen only a few times. Antigen: not known. Trimming took off 3 bases at V and 4 bases at J, with 12 bases between the two ends. Germline-derived CDR1 and CDR2 are SGHAT and FQNNGV. This CDR3 contains 14 residues. The record originates from a study of T cells in Graves' hyperthyroidism and ophthalmopathy. Study results and limitations: A model using 13 V-J features told ophthalmopathy apart from stable hyperthyroidism.

Clinical symptoms, serum thyroxine and TRAb, thyroid ultrasound and orbital computed tomography together formed the diagnostic basis. The CDR3 regions of TCR beta were amplified from RNA transcripts. Initially, a first-round RT-PCR of the TCR CDR3 employed the HTBI primer set. TCRdb reanalysed the multiplex PCR reads using MiXCR and keeps one entry per CDR3 protein. The repertoire has 350,000 or so distinct CDR3 sequences, about a sixth of them found once; the top ten carry roughly a sixth. The sequenced sample was blood. This sequence originates from a middle-aged woman with Graves' ophthalmopathy. The V and J genes are TRBV11-2 and TRBJ1-1; D not resolved. The CDR3 DNA reads TGTGCCAGCAGCTTGGATACAAAATCCACTGAAGCTTTCTTT. Protein product: CASSLDTKSTEAFF.